Below, 3 T cell receptor beta chains from the same sample are listed, as sequenced in a study of cytomegalovirus exposure and HLA in healthy donors (dated by TCRdb to the late 2010s). Receptors were amplified or captured by the immunoSEQ multiplex PCR assay. For the multiplex PCR, a mixture combining 60 forward primers for TCR Vbeta segments and 13 reverse primers for TCR Jbeta segments was used. Entries here come from immuneACCESS through TCRdb and include only in-frame sequences with V and J called. Some clones fail to appear in such tables; in the studies checked, an unresolved V gene covers under half of the shortfall, and the cause of the remainder is unknown. Recorded for this sample are 100,000 to 150,000 clones; around 84% of them occurred a single time. Of the sample, around 3% falls within the top ten clones. Material: PBMCs. These receptors were collected from a woman aged 18-29 years in good health and CMV-seropositive.

The chain recombines TRBV6-1 with TRBJ2-7; a weak D match, TRBD1 (6 bases). The ends were cut back, 6 bases at V and 2 bases at J, with 11 bases in the middle. Germline-derived CDR1 and CDR2 are MNHNS and SASEGT. The CDR3 is 13 residues long. CDR3 loop: CASRNRVPYEQYF. The CDR3 coding sequence is TGTGCCAGCAGGAACAGGGTCCCCTACGAGCAGTACTTC.

The chain carries TRBV30 and TRBJ2-5; a possible D gene is TRBD2 (7 bases). Trimming removed 2 bases from V and 5 bases from J, with 12 bases in between. In germline, CDR1 is GTSNPN, CDR2 SVGIG (reference sequence). The CDR3 runs 13 residues. The CDR3 loop is CAWSLGGLETQYF. For the CDR3, the DNA is TGTGCCTGGAGTCTGGGGGGGCTTGAGACCCAGTACTTC. Variable domain in full (rest from reference TRBV30 and TRBJ2-5): SQTIHQWPATLVQPVGSPLSLECTVEGTSNPNLYWYRQAAGRGLQLLFYSVGIGQISSEVPQNLSASRPQDRQFILSSKKLLLSDSGFYLCAWSLGGLETQYFGPGTRLLVL.

In this sample, this clone turned up a few times. The rearrangement joins TRBV7-2 to TRBJ2-1; no clear D. Germline CDR1 and CDR2: SGHTA and FQGNSA. The CDR3 has 13 amino acids. Trimming left V 5 bases short and J 7 bases short, with 12 bases between. In nucleotides, the CDR3 is TGTGCCAGCAGCGACCAGGTATCTAATGAGCAGTTCTTC. Translation gives CASSDQVSNEQFF.